Shown below are 23 T cell receptor beta chains from a single sample sequenced in a study of T cells in Graves' hyperthyroidism and ophthalmopathy. What was amplified from RNA transcripts were TCR beta CDR3 regions. HTBI primers drove first-round RT-PCR of the TCR CDR3. TCRdb re-called the multiplex PCR reads through MiXCR, storing one row per CDR3 protein. The sample shows a few hundred thousand distinct CDR3 sequences, around a sixth of them seen only once. The specimen was blood. These receptor sequences come from a woman aged 30 to 39 with Graves' hyperthyroidism.

This clonotype was found many times. The chain's CDR3 is CASSLIIVRGFGYTF. The CDR3, as DNA: TGTGCCAGCAGTTTGATTATCGTCAGGGGGTTTGGCTACACCTTC. J is TRBJ1-2 and V is TRBV28, with 7 bases fitting TRBD1. The trim removed 3 bases at V and 7 bases at J, leaving 11 bases unmatched. Looked up from germline, CDR1 is MDHEN and CDR2 is SYDVKM. The CDR3 length is 15 residues.

CDR3 sequence reads: CASSNRDGPDQPQHF. DNA of the CDR3: TGTGCCAGCAGTAACAGGGACGGACCGGATCAGCCCCAGCATTTT. The rearrangement links TRBV6-1 to TRBJ1-5; a possible D gene is TRBD1 (6 bases). V dropped 5 bases and J dropped 5 bases, with 16 bases sitting between them. Germline V gene lookup returns CDR1 MNHNS and CDR2 SASEGT. This CDR3 region has 15 residues.

This chain connects TRBV5-1 to TRBJ2-3; possibly TRBD1 for D (6 bases). CDR3 size: 17 residues. Deletions cut 0 bases from V and 3 bases from J, with 17 bases between. CDR1 is SGHRS and CDR2 is YFSETQ in the germline V gene. The CDR3 bases are TGCGCCAGCAGCTTGGCAGGGGCCTCGCTCCATACAGATACGCAGTATTTT. This codes for CASSLAGASLHTDTQYF.

Many counts were recorded for this clonotype. This chain links TRBV6-2 or TRBV6-3 with TRBJ2-2; the match to TRBD2 covers 11 bases. J lost 4 bases, V lost 1 base, and 2 bases had no gene match. The germline gives CDR1 MNHEY, CDR2 SVGEGT. CDR3 length equals 16 residues. The CDR3 protein is CASSYFGLAGTGELFF. The DNA for the CDR3 is TGTGCCAGCAGTTACTTCGGACTAGCGGGCACCGGGGAGCTGTTTTTT.

This clonotype was seen at least ten times. The CDR3 DNA reads as TGTGCCAGCAGCTTAGCGCTAGGTCAGGCGCAGTATTTT. Translated: CASSLALGQAQYF. The chain links TRBV11-2 to TRBJ2-3; unclear D gene. Germline CDR1 is SGHAT and CDR2 is FQNNGV. V lost 1 base and J lost 10, with 12 bases in between. The CDR3 totals 13 residues.

This chain uses TRBV20-1 with TRBJ2-7, with 7 bases matching TRBD2. CDR1 and CDR2 from the germline V gene are DFQATT and SNEGSKA (reference sequence). The V and J ends lost 3 bases and 5 bases, in that order; junction bases with no gene match: 16. This CDR3 region has 16 residues. CDR3 in DNA: TGCAGTGCTAGTCTGGGGGAGGGCCCCCTTTGGGACGAGCAGTACTTC. This encodes CSASLGEGPLWDEQYF.

The J gene is TRBJ2-3, the V gene TRBV2, with D possibly being TRBD2 (6 bases). Germline CDR1 and CDR2: SNHLY and FYNNEI. The CDR3 extends over 14 amino acids. V was cut by 7 bases and J by 1 base, with 12 bases left in between. CDR3 loop: CASKVGEGTDTQYF. DNA for the CDR3: TGTGCCAGCAAGGTGGGGGAGGGCACAGATACGCAGTATTTT.

There are a few counts of this clonotype. This chain uses TRBV28 with TRBJ2-5, with D perhaps matching TRBD1 (5 bases). Trimming removed 11 bases at V and 4 bases at J, with 20 bases between. The CDR3 contains 14 residues. Looked up from germline, CDR1 is MDHEN and CDR2 is SYDVKM. In DNA form, the CDR3 reads TGTGCCGGCGTATCCTCGTCCAGGGTAGAGACCCAGTACTTC. It yields the protein CAGVSSSRVETQYF.

The sample holds many counts of this clonotype. The rearrangement links TRBV3-1 to TRBJ2-2; possibly TRBD1 or TRBD2 for D (5 bases each). The V gene's germline CDR1 is LGHDT and CDR2 YNNKEL (reference sequence). The V gene lost 3 bases and the J gene lost 6 bases, with 8 bases spanning the gap. The CDR3 contains 13 residues. In DNA form, the CDR3 reads TGTGCCAGCAGCCAGGGGACCGCCGGGGAGCTGTTTTTT. Its translation is CASSQGTAGELFF. Full variable domain (outside the CDR3, taken from reference TRBV3-1 and TRBJ2-2): DTAVSQTPKYLVTQMGNDKSIKCEQNLGHDTMYWYKQDSKKFLKIMFSYNNKELIINETVPNRFSPKSPDKAHLNLHINSLELGDSAVYFCASSQGTAGELFFGEGSRLTVL.

This clonotype was found many times. This sequence joins TRBV30 and TRBJ2-5; no clear D. The CDR3 has 13 residues. CDR1 is GTSNPN and CDR2 is SVGIG in the germline V gene (reference sequence). V shed 7 bases and J shed 1 base, with 13 bases lying between them. CDR3 coding DNA: TGTGCCTACAAAGACGGGTTCCAAGAGACCCAGTACTTC. Amino acid sequence: CAYKDGFQETQYF.

This clonotype occurred a few times. The J gene is TRBJ2-1, the V gene TRBV20-1; 8 bases map to TRBD2. This CDR3 comprises 14 residues. The germline V gene has CDR1 DFQATT and CDR2 SNEGSKA (reference sequence). Trimming removed 8 bases from V and 0 bases from J; junction bases left unmatched: 6. The CDR3 DNA sequence: TGCAGTTCAATCAGCGGGAGCTCCTACAATGAGCAGTTCTTC. Protein sequence: CSSISGSSYNEQFF.

This clonotype was observed many times. The chain employs TRBV20-1 and TRBJ2-7, with D possibly being TRBD2 (5 bases). V was trimmed by 6 bases and J by 3 bases, leaving 12 bases between them. The CDR3 totals 12 residues. Germline lookup yields CDR1 DFQATT and CDR2 SNEGSKA (reference sequence). Here the CDR3 DNA reads TGCAGTGCCACACACCGGGGCTACGAGCAGTACTTC. Protein sequence: CSATHRGYEQYF.

This clonotype was observed at least ten times. CDR3 residues: CASSFGAEPNNEQFF. The CDR3 DNA reads TGCGCCAGCAGCTTCGGAGCGGAGCCAAACAATGAGCAGTTCTTC. The gene calls are TRBV5-1 and TRBJ2-1; a weak D match, TRBD2 (5 bases). The CDR3 totals 15 residues. The germline V gene encodes CDR1 SGHRS and CDR2 YFSETQ. V dropped 2 bases and J dropped 5 bases, with 14 bases sitting between them.

V usage is TRBV6-2 or TRBV6-3 and J usage is TRBJ2-2; 8 bases line up with TRBD2. This CDR3 has 16 residues. Trimming cost V 4 bases and J 1 base; bases outside gene matches: 5. Germline V CDR1 and CDR2: MNHEY, SVGEGT. The CDR3 spells CASSSQREKNTGELFF. The CDR3 DNA sequence: TGTGCCAGCAGTTCGCAGCGGGAGAAGAACACCGGGGAGCTGTTTTTT.

This clonotype has a count of ten or more. This chain joins TRBV29-1 and TRBJ1-1; TRBD1 is a possible D gene (5 bases). The CDR3 is made up of 13 amino acids. Germline V gene sequence: CDR1 SQVTM, CDR2 ANQGSEA. The V and J ends lost 6 bases and 0 bases respectively, with 11 bases between them. The CDR3: CSVMGRLNTEAFF. The CDR3 coding sequence is TGCAGCGTAATGGGACGGCTGAACACTGAAGCTTTCTTT.

This clonotype has ten or more counts. The V call is TRBV10-2, the J call TRBJ1-1, with D possibly matching TRBD1 (6 bases). The CDR3 has 14 residues. V lost 7 bases, J lost 4 bases, and 16 bases lay in between. Per germline, CDR1 WSHSY and CDR2 SAAADI. CDR3 bases: TGCGCCAGCAACCAACAGGGAGGGATCACTGAAGCTTTCTTT. Translating gives CASNQQGGITEAFF.

This clonotype was recorded a few times. The chain is built from TRBV28 and TRBJ2-5; D is tentatively TRBD1 or TRBD2 (6 bases each). Looked up from germline, CDR1 is MDHEN and CDR2 is SYDVKM. V was cut by 6 bases and J by 5 bases, with 13 bases left in between. This CDR3 has 13 residues. CDR3 sequence reads: CASRALGGETQYF. DNA for the CDR3: TGTGCCAGCAGAGCGCTAGGGGGGGAGACCCAGTACTTC.

This chain links TRBV24-1 with TRBJ2-1; D may be TRBD2 (6 bases). Trimming removed 7 bases from V and 4 bases from J, with 16 bases in between. This CDR3 is 15 amino acids long. The germline V gene encodes CDR1 KGHDR and CDR2 SFDVKD. CDR3 DNA sequence: TGTGCCACCAGCGGACCGGGACTCCTTTACAATGAGCAGTTCTTC. Protein sequence: CATSGPGLLYNEQFF.

J is TRBJ2-2 and V is TRBV30; D gene uncertain. The V end was cut by 1 base, the J end by 3 bases, with 0 bases between. CDR3 length: 11 residues. From germline, CDR1 is GTSNPN and CDR2 SVGIG (reference sequence). The CDR3 DNA reads as TGTGCCTGGAGTGACACCGGGGAGCTGTTTTTT. Encoded protein: CAWSDTGELFF.

This clonotype has more than one count but fewer than ten. Possible read error: a much larger clone is one base away. V is TRBV20-1 and J is TRBJ2-3; D may be TRBD1 (5 bases). The CDR3 totals 14 residues. Germline CDR1 and CDR2: DFQATT and SNEGSKA (reference sequence). V was cut by 1 base and J by 3 bases, with 11 bases left in between. The DNA of the CDR3 is TGCAGTGCTAGAGGGCCAGGGTCAACAGATACGCAGTATTTT. It translates to CSARGPGSTDTQYF.

The chain is built from TRBV6-1 and TRBJ2-7, with D uncertain. The CDR3 extends over 12 amino acids. The germline V gene has CDR1 MNHNS and CDR2 SASEGT. V was shortened by 4 bases and J by 2 bases, with 6 bases between the two germline ends. The CDR3 is CASSVEAYEQYF. Here the CDR3 DNA reads TGTGCCAGCAGTGTTGAGGCCTACGAGCAGTACTTC.

This clonotype was counted many times. The V call is TRBV3-1, the J call TRBJ2-7; D is tentatively TRBD1 or TRBD2 (6 bases each). This CDR3 comprises 15 residues. Trimming left V 4 bases short and J 2 bases short, with 15 bases between. Germline lookup yields CDR1 LGHDT and CDR2 YNNKEL (reference sequence). Written as DNA, the CDR3 is TGTGCCAGCAGCCGGGCGGGACAAGGAGCCTACGAGCAGTACTTC. Translation: CASSRAGQGAYEQYF.

V usage is TRBV20-1 and J usage is TRBJ1-1, with 8 bases matching TRBD1. The CDR3 has 12 amino acids. The germline V gene encodes CDR1 DFQATT and CDR2 SNEGSKA (reference sequence). With 4 bases clipped from V and 10 bases from J, the junction kept 8 bases outside the gene matches. Written as DNA, the CDR3 is TGCAGTGCTATGACAGGGGCGGGGAGAGCTTTCTTT. As protein: CSAMTGAGRAFF.